Sequencing of this T cell receptor beta chain was carried out in a study of memory CD4+ T cells and cytomegalovirus serostatus. Study-wide background: Of the healthy Belgian adults, fewer than 10 were CMV seropositive and approximately 24 seronegative.

General observations from the study: Median bootstrapped AUC for CMV status was about 0.96 originally, less than 0.93 US-trained.

In the original processing: After removing out-of-frame reads, approximately 2.2 million distinct TCRbeta sequences remained. TCRdb's copy holds only in-frame clones and misses some; the assay was immunoSEQ multiplex PCR. Clonal size and the V and J genes are those of that table, whereas D and trimming came from the DNA. In the table there are about 25,000 clones, 70% to 80% of which are singletons. The sort gate was single viable CD3+CD4+CD8-CD45RO+ cells for memory CD4+ T cells. CMV serostatus came from serum IgG against pp150, pp28, p38, p52. This CDR3 is built from 13 residues. The germline V gene encodes CDR1 SQVTM and CDR2 ANQGSEA. V shed 3 bases and J shed 2 bases, with 8 bases lying between them. Regarding this clone: Its matching antigen is unknown.

The chain employs TRBV29-1 and TRBJ2-1; D is undetermined. The sequence came from an adult in good health and CMV-seronegative. Input material: memory CD4+ T cells from blood. This CDR3 reads CSVELAAYNEQFF. The CDR3 DNA reads TGCAGCGTTGAGTTGGCAGCCTACAATGAGCAGTTCTTC.